This TCR beta chain is drawn from a study of blood T cell repertoires in COVID-19. Study overall: Recovered status in Cohort 3 required two negative PCRs, clearance, or symptom resolution.

In the original analysis: For nucleated cells, counts were estimated from reference gene primer amplification. Clones were sequenced by immunoSEQ multiplex PCR, and TCRdb holds only the in-frame ones, with some missing. D and trimming come from the DNA, and the V and J calls and clone size come from that table. Of 210,000 or so clones in the sample, around 85% were seen once. The V gene's germline CDR1 is MNHEY and CDR2 SVGAGI. With V trimmed by 6 bases and J by 7 bases, 5 bases remained unmatched. The CDR3 has 14 residues. The chain combines TRBV6-5 with TRBJ1-6, with 8 bases fitting TRBD1. Sequenced: PBMCs or T cells enriched from blood (not recorded which). This clonotype was obtained from a woman aged 50 to 60 in a cohort exposed to, infected with or recovered from COVID-19 (not recorded which). The CDR3 DNA reads TGTGCCAGCAGCGACAGGGGTTGGAATTCACCCCTCCACTTT. Protein sequence: CASSDRGWNSPLHF.